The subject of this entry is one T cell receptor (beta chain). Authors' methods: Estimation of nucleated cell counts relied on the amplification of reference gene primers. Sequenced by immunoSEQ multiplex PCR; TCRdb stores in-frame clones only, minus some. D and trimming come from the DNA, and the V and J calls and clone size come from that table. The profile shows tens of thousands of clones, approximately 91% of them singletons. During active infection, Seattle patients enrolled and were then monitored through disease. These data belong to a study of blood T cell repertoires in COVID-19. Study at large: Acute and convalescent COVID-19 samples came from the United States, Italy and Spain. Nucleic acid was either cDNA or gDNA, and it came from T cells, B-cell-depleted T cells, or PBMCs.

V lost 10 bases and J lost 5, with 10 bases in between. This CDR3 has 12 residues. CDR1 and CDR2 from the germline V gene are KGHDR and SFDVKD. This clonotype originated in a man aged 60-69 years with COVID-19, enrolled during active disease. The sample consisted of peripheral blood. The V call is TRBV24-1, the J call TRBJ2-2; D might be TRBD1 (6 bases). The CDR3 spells CATARGTGELFF. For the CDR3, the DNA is TGTGCCACAGCCAGGGGAACCGGGGAGCTGTTTTTT.